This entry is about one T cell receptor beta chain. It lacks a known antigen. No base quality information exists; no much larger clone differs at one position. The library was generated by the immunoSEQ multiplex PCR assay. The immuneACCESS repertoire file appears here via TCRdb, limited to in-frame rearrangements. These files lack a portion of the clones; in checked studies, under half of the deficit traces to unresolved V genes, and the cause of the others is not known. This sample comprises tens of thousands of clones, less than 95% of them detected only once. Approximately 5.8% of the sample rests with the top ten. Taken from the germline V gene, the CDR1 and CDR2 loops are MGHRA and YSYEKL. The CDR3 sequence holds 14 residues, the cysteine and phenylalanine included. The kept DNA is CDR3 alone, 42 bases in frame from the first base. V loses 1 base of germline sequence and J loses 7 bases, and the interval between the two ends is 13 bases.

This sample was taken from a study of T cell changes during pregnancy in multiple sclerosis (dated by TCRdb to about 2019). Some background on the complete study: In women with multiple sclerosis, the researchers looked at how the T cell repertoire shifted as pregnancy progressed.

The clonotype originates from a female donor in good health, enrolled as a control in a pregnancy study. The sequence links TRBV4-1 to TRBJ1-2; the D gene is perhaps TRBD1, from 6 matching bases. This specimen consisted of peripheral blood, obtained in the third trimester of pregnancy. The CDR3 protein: CASSQVTGIRGYTF. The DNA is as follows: TGCGCCAGCAGCCAAGTTACAGGGATCCGTGGCTACACCTTC.